The 12 T cell receptor beta chains presented below share a single source sample, sequenced in a study of blood T cell repertoires in COVID-19. TCRdb's copy holds only in-frame clones and misses some; the assay was immunoSEQ multiplex PCR. Of 100,000 to 150,000 clones in the sample, 69% were seen once. The specimen sequenced was peripheral blood. The receptor set was obtained from a woman in her seventies with acute or convalescent COVID-19.

This chain joins TRBV4-1 and TRBJ1-4, with TRBD1 as a possible D gene (5 bases). Germline assignment: CDR1 MGHRA and CDR2 YSYEKL. The CDR3 is made up of 17 amino acids. Trimming cost V 1 base and J 0 bases, with 12 bases left between them. The CDR3 coding sequence is TGCGCCAGCAGCCAAGTTCTCGCAGGGTCAACTAATGAAAAACTGTTTTTT. As protein: CASSQVLAGSTNEKLFF.

The chain carries TRBV28 and TRBJ2-3, with TRBD2 matching 9 bases. Germline V lookup: CDR1 MDHEN, CDR2 SYDVKM. CDR3 length: 16 residues. V dropped 2 bases and J dropped 1; count of bases not matched to a gene: 4. This chain's CDR3 is CASSLEAGGGTDTQYF. DNA of the CDR3: TGTGCCAGCAGTTTAGAGGCGGGAGGGGGCACAGATACGCAGTATTTT.

This rearrangement joins TRBV2 to TRBJ1-6; D call uncertain. CDR3 length equals 12 residues. Germline lookup yields CDR1 SNHLY and CDR2 FYNNEI. V shed 6 bases and J shed 7 bases, with 7 bases lying between them. Here the CDR3 DNA reads TGTGCCAGCAGCGCGAACAATTCACCCCTCCACTTT. Protein product: CASSANNSPLHF.

This clone was detected only a few times. The CDR3 reads CASSETVDTGELFF. The CDR3 nucleotides read TGTGCCAGCAGTGAAACGGTGGACACCGGGGAGCTGTTTTTT. The chain links TRBV2 to TRBJ2-2; D not resolved. Between the trimmed V and J ends, which lost 2 bases and 3 bases, there was a span of 7 bases. The CDR3 contains 14 residues. Germline CDR1 is SNHLY and CDR2 is FYNNEI.

This sequence joins TRBV7-9 and TRBJ1-2, with D possibly TRBD1 on 5 matching bases. Germline V CDR1 and CDR2: SEHNR, FQNEAQ (reference sequence). This CDR3 region has 12 residues. With 5 bases removed from V and 7 bases from J, the gap between germline ends came to 11 bases. CDR3 protein: CASSPREVGYTF. The CDR3 bases are TGTGCCAGCAGCCCCAGGGAGGTTGGCTACACCTTC.

V is TRBV5-3 and J is TRBJ1-6; the D gene is possibly TRBD1 (6 bases). TRBV5-3 is known as an ORF, though its function is uncertain. The CDR3 has 17 amino acids. V gave up 1 base and J gave up 9 bases, with 20 bases separating them. This chain's CDR3 is CARSLTPYRESGSPLHF. CDR3 in DNA: TGTGCCAGAAGCTTGACCCCATACAGGGAGAGCGGTTCACCCCTCCACTTT.

The sample holds a few counts of this clone. The CDR3 nucleotides are TGTGCCAGCAGTCCCCCGGGACAGTGGTATGGCTACACCTTC. This encodes CASSPPGQWYGYTF. The gene calls are TRBV27 and TRBJ1-2; 7 bases match TRBD1. The germline V gene encodes CDR1 MNHEY and CDR2 SMNVEV (reference sequence). Unmatched junction bases numbered 8, after V lost 5 bases and J lost 5 bases. The CDR3 spans 14 residues.

The rearrangement uses TRBV7-9 and TRBJ2-2; the match to TRBD1 covers 7 bases. Germline loops: CDR1 SEHNR, CDR2 FQNEAQ (reference sequence). The CDR3 consists of 14 residues. After removal of 5 bases from V and 1 base from J, the junction contained 1 base not matched to a gene. CDR3 DNA: TGTGCCAGCAGCCGACAGGGGAACACCGGGGAGCTGTTTTTT. Its protein is CASSRQGNTGELFF.

This clone was picked up a small number of times. The gene calls are TRBV29-1 and TRBJ1-1, with D uncertain. CDR1 is SQVTM, CDR2 ANQGSEA, per germline. Trimming left V 0 bases short and J 0 bases short, with 5 bases between. CDR3 length equals 13 residues. The CDR3 protein is CSVEDLMNTEAFF. The DNA of the CDR3 is TGCAGCGTTGAAGATCTTATGAACACTGAAGCTTTCTTT.

In its sample, this clone was seen a few times. The chain links TRBV7-8 to TRBJ1-4, with 9 nucleotides matching TRBD1. Germline loops: CDR1 SGHVS, CDR2 FQNEAQ. V shed 2 bases and J 4 bases; nucleotides not matched to a gene: 2. CDR3 size: 15 residues. The CDR3 sequence: CASSLPGQGNEKLFF. CDR3 DNA: TGTGCCAGCAGCTTACCGGGACAGGGTAATGAAAAACTGTTTTTT.

A single count supports this clone. CDR3 region: CAISDGRGSTDTQYF. CDR3 nucleotides: TGTGCCATCAGTGACGGGCGGGGGAGCACAGATACGCAGTATTTT. The rearrangement joins TRBV10-3 to TRBJ2-3; 7 bases fit TRBD2. Germline trimming cut 3 bases from V and 0 bases from J; bases unmatched to any gene: 3. Germline V lookup: CDR1 ENHRY, CDR2 SYGVKD. The CDR3 has 15 residues.

The table lists this clone with many counts. The genes are TRBV19 and TRBJ2-5, with TRBD1 identical over 9 bases. CDR3 size: 13 residues. From germline, CDR1 is LNHDA and CDR2 SQIVND (reference sequence). V was clipped by 5 bases and J by 6 bases; unmatched bases: 4. DNA for the CDR3: TGTGCCAGTAGTCCAGGGACAGGGAAGACCCAGTACTTC. Translation gives CASSPGTGKTQYF.